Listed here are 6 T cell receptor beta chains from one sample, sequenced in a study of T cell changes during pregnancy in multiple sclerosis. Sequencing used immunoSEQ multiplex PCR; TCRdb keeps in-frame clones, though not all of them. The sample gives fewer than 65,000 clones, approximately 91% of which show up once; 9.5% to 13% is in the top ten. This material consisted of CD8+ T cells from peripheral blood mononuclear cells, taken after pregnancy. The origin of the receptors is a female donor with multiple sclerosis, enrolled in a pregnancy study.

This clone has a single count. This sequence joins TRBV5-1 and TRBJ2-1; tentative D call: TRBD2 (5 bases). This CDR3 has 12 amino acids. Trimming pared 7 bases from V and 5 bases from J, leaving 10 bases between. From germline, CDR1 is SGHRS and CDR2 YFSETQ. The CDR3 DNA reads TGCGCCAGCCACCACGGGGACAATGAGCAGTTCTTC. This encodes CASHHGDNEQFF.

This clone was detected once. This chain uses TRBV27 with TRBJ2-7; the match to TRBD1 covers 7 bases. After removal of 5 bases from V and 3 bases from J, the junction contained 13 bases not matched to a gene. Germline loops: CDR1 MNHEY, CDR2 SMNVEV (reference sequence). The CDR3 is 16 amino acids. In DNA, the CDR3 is TGTGCCAGCAGTCCCAGTCAGGGGGAAACGGTCTACGAGCAGTACTTC. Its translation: CASSPSQGETVYEQYF.

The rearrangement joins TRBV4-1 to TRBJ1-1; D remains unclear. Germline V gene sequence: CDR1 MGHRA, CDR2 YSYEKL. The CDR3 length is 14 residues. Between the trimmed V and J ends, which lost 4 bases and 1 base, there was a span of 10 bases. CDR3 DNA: TGCGCCAGCAGCCCCGCCGGGGAGAACACTGAAGCTTTCTTT. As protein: CASSPAGENTEAFF.

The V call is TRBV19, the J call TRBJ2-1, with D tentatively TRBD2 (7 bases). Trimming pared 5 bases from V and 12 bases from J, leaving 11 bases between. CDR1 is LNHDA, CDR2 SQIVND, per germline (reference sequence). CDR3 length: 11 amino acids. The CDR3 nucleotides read TGTGCCAGTAGTCGGGGGGCAGGGCAGTTCTTC. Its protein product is CASSRGAGQFF.

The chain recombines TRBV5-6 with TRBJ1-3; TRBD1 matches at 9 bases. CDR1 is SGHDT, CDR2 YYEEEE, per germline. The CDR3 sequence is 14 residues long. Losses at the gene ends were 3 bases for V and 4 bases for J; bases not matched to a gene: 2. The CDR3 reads CASSWTGVGNTIYF. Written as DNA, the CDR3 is TGTGCCAGCAGCTGGACAGGGGTAGGAAACACCATATATTTT.

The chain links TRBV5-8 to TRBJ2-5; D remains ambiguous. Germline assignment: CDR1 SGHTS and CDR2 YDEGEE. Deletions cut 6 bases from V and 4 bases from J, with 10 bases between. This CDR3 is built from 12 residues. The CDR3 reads CASNTVGETQYF. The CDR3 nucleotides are TGTGCCAGCAACACAGTTGGAGAGACCCAGTACTTC.